This TCR beta chain derives from a study of T cells in Graves' hyperthyroidism and ophthalmopathy. What was amplified from RNA transcripts were TCR beta CDR3 regions. First-round RT-PCR targeting the TCR CDR3 was performed with the HTBI primer set. Via MiXCR, TCRdb re-called the multiplex PCR reads, giving one row per CDR3 protein. The sample has roughly 500,000 distinct CDR3 sequences, 11% to 15% seen once. This clonotype showed up just a few times. The V gene's germline CDR1 is KGHSH and CDR2 LQKENI. The CDR3 covers 15 residues. V was clipped by 3 bases and J by 5 bases, with 11 bases between them. The source is a woman younger than 45 with Graves' hyperthyroidism that later progressed to Graves' ophthalmopathy. The sample taken for sequencing was blood. The chain combines TRBV18 with TRBJ1-6; D possibly corresponds to TRBD1 (5 bases). The CDR3 is CASSPSQGNNSPLHF. The CDR3 DNA sequence: TGTGCCAGCTCACCGTCGCAGGGCAATAATTCACCCCTCCACTTT.